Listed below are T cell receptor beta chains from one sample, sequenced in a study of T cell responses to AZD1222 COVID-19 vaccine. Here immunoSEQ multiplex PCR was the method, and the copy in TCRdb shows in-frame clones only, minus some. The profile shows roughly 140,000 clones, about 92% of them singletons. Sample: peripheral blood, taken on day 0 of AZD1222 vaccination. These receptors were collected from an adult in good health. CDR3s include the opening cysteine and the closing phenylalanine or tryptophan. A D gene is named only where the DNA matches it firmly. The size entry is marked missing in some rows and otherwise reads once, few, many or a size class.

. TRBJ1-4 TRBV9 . CASSAGSTNEKLFF TGTGCCAGCAGCGCAGGCTCAACTAATGAAAAACTGTTTTTT
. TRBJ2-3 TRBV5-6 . CASYRESTDTQYF TGTGCCAGCTACAGGGAGAGCACAGATACGCAGTATTTT
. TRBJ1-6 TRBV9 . CASSVAGSSPLHF TGTGCCAGCAGCGTAGCTGGAAGTTCACCCCTCCACTTT
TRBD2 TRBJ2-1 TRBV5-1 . CASWTSYNEQFF TGCGCCAGCTGGACTAGCTACAATGAGCAGTTCTTC
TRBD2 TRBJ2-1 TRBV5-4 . CASSSTPGRDNEQFF TGTGCCAGCAGCTCGACCCCGGGGAGGGACAATGAGCAGTTCTTC
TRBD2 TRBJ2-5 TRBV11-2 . CASSFYGRVGETQYF TGTGCCAGCAGCTTCTACGGGAGGGTGGGGGAGACCCAGTACTTC
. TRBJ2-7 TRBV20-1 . CSARVVEQYF TGCAGTGCTAGGGTGGTCGAGCAGTACTTC
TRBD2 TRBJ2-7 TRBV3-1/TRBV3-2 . CASSPDGLAGDSAYEQYF TGTGCCAGCAGCCCCGACGGGCTAGCGGGAGATTCTGCCTACGAGCAGTACTTC
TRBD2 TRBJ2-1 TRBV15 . CATGGRETHNEQFF TGTGCCACCGGAGGGCGGGAGACCCACAATGAGCAGTTCTTC
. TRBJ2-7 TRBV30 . CAWNPQTNYEQYF TGTGCCTGGAACCCACAAACAAACTACGAGCAGTACTTC
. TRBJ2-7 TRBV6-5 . CAACRGGSYEQYF TGTGCCGCTTGCAGGGGGGGATCCTACGAGCAGTACTTC
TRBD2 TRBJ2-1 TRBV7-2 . CASSSPTSGSSSYNEQFF TGTGCCAGCAGCTCCCCGACTAGCGGCAGTAGCTCCTACAATGAGCAGTTCTTC
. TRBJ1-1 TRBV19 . CATTPAGLNTEAFF TGTGCCACCACCCCCGCGGGTCTGAACACTGAAGCTTTCTTT
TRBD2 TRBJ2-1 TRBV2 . CASSVAGGTYNEQFF TGTGCCAGCAGTGTAGCGGGAGGCACTTACAATGAGCAGTTCTTC
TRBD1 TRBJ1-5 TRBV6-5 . CASSTRQGNQPQHF TGTGCCAGCAGTACCCGACAGGGAAATCAGCCCCAGCATTTT
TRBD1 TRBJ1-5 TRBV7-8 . CASSLGQGAQPQHF TGTGCCAGCAGCCTGGGACAGGGTGCGCAGCCCCAGCATTTT
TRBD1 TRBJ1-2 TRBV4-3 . CASSSGTGVDYGYTF TGCGCCAGCAGCTCAGGGACAGGTGTAGACTATGGCTACACCTTC
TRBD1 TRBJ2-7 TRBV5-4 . CASSLGGTGGGYEQYF TGTGCCAGCAGCCTTGGAGGGACAGGGGGGGGATACGAGCAGTACTTC
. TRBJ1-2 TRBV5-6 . CASSLEDTSLTF TGTGCCAGCAGCTTGGAGGACACCTCGCTCACCTTC
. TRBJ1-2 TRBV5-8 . CASSIRDNYGYTF TGTGCCAGCAGCATCAGGGACAACTATGGCTACACCTTC
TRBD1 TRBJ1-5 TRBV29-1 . CSVEGPGQGAPSNQPQHF TGCAGCGTTGAAGGTCCGGGACAGGGGGCCCCGAGCAATCAGCCCCAGCATTTT
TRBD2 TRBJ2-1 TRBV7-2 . CASTRGSGGLNEQFF TGTGCCAGCACCCGGGGTAGCGGGGGGTTAAATGAGCAGTTCTTC
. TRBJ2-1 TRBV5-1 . CASSPEGYNEQFF TGCGCCAGCAGCCCCGAGGGGTACAATGAGCAGTTCTTC
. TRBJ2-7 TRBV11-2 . CASSSRGLSYEQYF TGTGCCAGCAGCTCACGAGGATTGAGCTACGAGCAGTACTTC
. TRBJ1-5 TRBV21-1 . CAPCGGQGLSFTQPQHF TGTGCCCCCTGCGGCGGACAGGGTCTCTCTTTTACTCAGCCCCAGCATTTT
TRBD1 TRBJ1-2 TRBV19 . CASSRQGADYGYTF TGTGCCAGTAGCAGACAGGGGGCGGACTATGGCTACACCTTC
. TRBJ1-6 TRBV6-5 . CASTTSYNSPLHF TGTGCCAGCACGACATCCTATAATTCACCCCTCCACTTT
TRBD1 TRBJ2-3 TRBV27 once CASSLSLQGEDTQYF TGTGCCAGCAGTTTATCCCTACAGGGGGAAGATACGCAGTATTTT
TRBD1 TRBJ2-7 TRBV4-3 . CASSQVGTGFYEQYF TGCGCCAGCAGCCAAGTGGGGACAGGGTTCTACGAGCAGTACTTC
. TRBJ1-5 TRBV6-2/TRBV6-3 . CASSYSIWDPGSNQPQHF TGTGCCAGCAGTTACTCAATTTGGGACCCCGGCAGCAATCAGCCCCAGCATTTT
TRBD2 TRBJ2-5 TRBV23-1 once CASWKRDRHF TGCGCCAGCTGGAAGCGGGATAGGCACTTC
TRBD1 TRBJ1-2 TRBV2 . CASSTGGGYYGYTF TGTGCCAGCAGTACAGGGGGCGGATACTATGGCTACACCTTC
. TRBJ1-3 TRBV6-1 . CASSEAQPAIYF TGTGCCAGCAGTGAAGCGCAACCGGCCATATATTTT
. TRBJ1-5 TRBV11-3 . CASSLSPTRGQPQHF TGTGCCAGCAGCCTATCACCGACACGAGGTCAGCCCCAGCATTTT
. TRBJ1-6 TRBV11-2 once CASSLVQNPAQNSPLHF TGTGCCAGCAGCTTAGTACAGAATCCGGCCCAGAATTCACCCCTCCACTTT
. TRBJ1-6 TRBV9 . CASSARQDNSPLHF TGTGCCAGCAGCGCCAGACAGGACAATTCACCCCTCCACTTT
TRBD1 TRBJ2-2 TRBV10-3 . CAISEGQGSGELFF TGTGCCATCAGTGAGGGACAGGGTTCCGGGGAGCTGTTTTTT
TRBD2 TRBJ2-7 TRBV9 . CASSVELVAGNLSYEQYF TGTGCCAGCAGCGTAGAGTTGGTAGCGGGGAATCTATCCTACGAGCAGTACTTC
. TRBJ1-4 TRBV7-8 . CASSPGGGANEKLFF TGTGCCAGCAGCCCAGGCGGCGGGGCTAATGAAAAACTGTTTTTT
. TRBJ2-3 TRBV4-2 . CASSQEWRDTDTQYF TGTGCCAGCAGCCAAGAATGGCGGGATACAGATACGCAGTATTTT
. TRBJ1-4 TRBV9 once CASSVGFNEKLFF TGTGCCAGCAGCGTAGGGTTCAATGAAAAACTGTTTTTT
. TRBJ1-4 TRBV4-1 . CASSQDREKLFF TGCGCCAGCAGCCAAGATAGGGAAAAACTGTTTTTT
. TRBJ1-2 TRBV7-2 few CASSRDFNGYTF TGTGCCAGCAGCCGCGATTTCAATGGCTACACCTTC
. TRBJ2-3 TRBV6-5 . CASSLGGNSADTQYF TGTGCCAGCAGCCTAGGGGGGAACAGCGCAGATACGCAGTATTTT
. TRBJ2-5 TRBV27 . CASSLSMGWETQYF TGTGCCAGCAGTTTATCGATGGGGTGGGAGACCCAGTACTTC
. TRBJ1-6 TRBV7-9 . CASSPQGPGSPLHF TGTGCCAGCAGCCCACAGGGCCCCGGTTCACCCCTCCACTTT
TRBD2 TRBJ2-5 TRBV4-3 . CASSQAAGGVETQYF TGCGCCAGCAGCCAAGCAGCGGGAGGGGTGGAGACCCAGTACTTC
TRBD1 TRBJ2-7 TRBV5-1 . CASSLRWTGGYEQYF TGCGCCAGCAGCTTGCGATGGACAGGAGGATACGAGCAGTACTTC
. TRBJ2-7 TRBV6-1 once CASSHPDPRGDEQYF TGTGCCAGCAGTCACCCTGACCCCAGGGGCGACGAGCAGTACTTC
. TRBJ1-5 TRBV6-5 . CASSLFQGYQPQHF TGTGCCAGCAGTCTCTTCCAGGGGTACCAGCCCCAGCATTTT
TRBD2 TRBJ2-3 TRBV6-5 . CASSYRAGGDTQYF TGTGCCAGCAGTTACCGAGCGGGAGGAGATACGCAGTATTTT
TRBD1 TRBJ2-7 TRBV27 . CASSQTTGHEQYF TGTGCCAGCAGTCAGACGACAGGGCACGAGCAGTACTTC
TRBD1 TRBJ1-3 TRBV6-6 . CASSIMVGGYGNTIYF TGTGCCAGCAGCATTATGGTAGGGGGCTATGGAAACACCATATATTTT
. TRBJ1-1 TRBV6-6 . CASSQDSYTEAFF TGTGCCAGCAGCCAAGACAGCTACACTGAAGCTTTCTTT
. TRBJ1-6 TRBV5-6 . CASSLLGGYNSPLHF TGTGCCAGCAGCTTGTTGGGGGGATATAATTCACCCCTCCACTTT